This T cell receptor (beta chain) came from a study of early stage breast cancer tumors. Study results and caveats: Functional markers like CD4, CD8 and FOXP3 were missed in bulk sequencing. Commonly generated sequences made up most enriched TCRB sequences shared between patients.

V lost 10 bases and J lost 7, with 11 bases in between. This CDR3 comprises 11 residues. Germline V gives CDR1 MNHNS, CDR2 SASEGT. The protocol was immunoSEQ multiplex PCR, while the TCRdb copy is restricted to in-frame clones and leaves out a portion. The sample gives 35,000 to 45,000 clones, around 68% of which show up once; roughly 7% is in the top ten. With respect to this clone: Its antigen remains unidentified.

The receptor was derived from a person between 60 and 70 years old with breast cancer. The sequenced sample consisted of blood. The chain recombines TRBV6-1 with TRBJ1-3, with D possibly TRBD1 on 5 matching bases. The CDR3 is CATARGNTIYF. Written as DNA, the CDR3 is TGTGCCACCGCACGGGGGAACACCATATATTTT.